The sequence of this T cell receptor beta chain was determined in a study of cytomegalovirus exposure and HLA in healthy donors. General study findings and limits: Relative to the approximately 680-donor mean, N-insertions were reportedly fewer in an Asian-associated ancestry cluster in a later analysis. Because they were indistinguishable, some V segments, including TRBV6-2 and TRBV6-3, were excluded.

V was pared by 4 bases and J by 4 bases, with 10 bases between. This CDR3 comprises 13 residues. CDR1 and CDR2 from the germline V gene are MDHEN and SYDVKM. A note on this clone: Antigen specificity is unknown.

The primer mix had 60 Vbeta and 13 Jbeta primers. TCRdb's copy holds only in-frame clones and misses some; the assay was immunoSEQ multiplex PCR. The sample consists of approximately 190,000 clones, about 80% of them appearing once. This sequence originates from a woman in her 30s in good health and CMV-seropositive. The sample comprised PBMCs. The V call is TRBV28, the J call TRBJ1-1; possibly TRBD1 for D (5 bases). The CDR3 sequence is CASSWGVSTEAFF. The CDR3 nucleotides read TGTGCCAGCAGTTGGGGGGTATCCACTGAAGCTTTCTTT.